This TCR beta chain was obtained from a study of shared clonotypes between healthy human individuals. Points from the study as a whole: Genetic and exposure-history diversity was limited by the small donor number.

Measured with immunoSEQ multiplex PCR; TCRdb has only the in-frame clones, and not every one. The table lists about a million clones, 75% of them singletons, with roughly 1.5% in the top ten. Points on this clone: Its cognate antigen is unknown.

What was sequenced was memory CD4+ T cells sorted from blood. Subset indicated: CD45RA-negative fraction. The origin of this receptor is a man younger than 35 in good health.

The chain's CDR3 is CASSADRGPHEQYF. CDR3 sequence (DNA): TGTGCCAGCAGTGCGGACAGGGGGCCCCACGAGCAGTACTTC. This sequence joins TRBV2 and TRBJ2-7, with 11 bases lining up with TRBD1. V lost 4 bases, J lost 5 bases, and 4 bases stayed unmatched. Per germline, CDR1 SNHLY and CDR2 FYNNEI. This CDR3 region has 14 residues.